Listed here are 6 T cell receptor beta chains from one sample, sequenced in a study of CXCR3-negative and CXCR3-positive naive CD8 T cells. Preparation of TRB cDNA libraries relied on 5' RACE carrying UMI labels. TCRdb re-called the 5' RACE reads and gives one entry per CDR3 protein, without DNA. Here the sample table reports around 140,000 distinct CDR3 sequences. The sequenced material came from naive CXCR3- CD8+ T cells from blood. Subset described: CD45RO-CCR7+CD27+CD95- naive CD8+ T cells lacking CXCR3 (TNR3-). The receptors come from a human donor in good health. Some clones in this sample may be carry-over from other donors' samples.

The chain joins TRBV7-6 to TRBJ2-5. The germline CDR1 and CDR2 sequences are SGHVS and FNYEAQ. The CDR3 has 14 residues. CDR3 residues: CASSLIWDKETQYF. Full variable domain (remainder filled in from reference TRBV7-6 and TRBJ2-5): GAGVSQSPRYKVTKRGQDVALRCDPISGHVSLYWYRQALGQGPEFLTYFNYEAQQDKSGLPNDRFSAERPEGSISTLTIQRTEQRDSAMYRCASSLIWDKETQYFGPGTRLLVL.

The gene calls are TRBV5-1 and TRBJ1-1; the TCRdb call, TRBD1, lacks DNA for checking. Germline V CDR1 and CDR2: SGHRS, YFSETQ. The CDR3 loop spans 15 amino acids. The CDR3: CASSLSQGVKTEAFF.

The V gene is TRBV2, the J gene TRBJ2-7; with no DNA, the TCRdb D assignment of TRBD1 cannot be verified. The CDR3 has 14 residues. CDR1 and CDR2 (germline): SNHLY, FYNNEI. CDR3 residues: CASELGDSSYEQYF. The whole variable domain, filled in from reference TRBV2 and TRBJ2-7, reads EPEVTQTPSHQVTQMGQEVILRCVPISNHLYFYWYRQILGQKVEFLVSFYNNEISEKSEIFDDQFSVERPDGSNFTLKIRSTKLEDSAMYFCASELGDSSYEQYFGPGTRLTVT.

The V and J genes are TRBV29-1 and TRBJ2-7; checking the TCRdb D call of TRBD1 is not possible without DNA. In germline, CDR1 is SQVTM, CDR2 ANQGSEA. The length of the CDR3 is 13 residues. Here the CDR3 reads CSVGDSPLYEQYF.

V usage is TRBV6-6 and J usage is TRBJ2-3; TCRdb's D gene call, TRBD2, goes unchecked for lack of DNA. Germline assignment: CDR1 MNHNY and CDR2 SVGAGI (reference sequence). The CDR3 loop spans 12 amino acids. This CDR3 is CATEAEKDTQYF.

The V and J genes are TRBV4-1 and TRBJ2-1; with no DNA, the TCRdb D assignment of TRBD1 cannot be verified. The CDR3 runs to 18 residues. Germline V gene data show CDR1 as MGHRA and CDR2 as YSYEKL. The CDR3 region is CASIRGGPRDKSYNEQFF.